Given below is one T cell receptor beta chain in context. Its target is not known. Peripheral blood was drawn, ten milliliters per donor. PCR was performed a second time for about 7 to 11 cycles using a sample-barcoded 5' primer and a J-beta primer mix. TCRdb recomputed calls from the 5' RACE reads with MiXCR, one row per CDR3 protein. The table includes roughly 570,000 distinct CDR3 sequences, approximately 25% detected once. The sample belongs to a study of blood T cells in healthy people across ages. Findings and limits, study-wide: Using unsorted PBMCs precluded a conclusive naive versus antigen-experienced comparison. Both naive CD4+ cell counts and diversity were greater in long-lived donors than in aged donors.

Germline V gene data show CDR1 as ENHRY and CDR2 as SYGVKD. The CDR3 is 13 residues long. V shed 3 bases and J shed 5 bases, with 10 bases lying between them. Sequenced material: blood. The TCR originated in a woman in her 70s in good health. The J gene is TRBJ1-2, the V gene TRBV10-3; D gene uncertain. The CDR3 spells CAISDNSIYGYTF. For the CDR3, the DNA is TGTGCCATCAGTGACAACAGTATTTATGGCTACACCTTC.